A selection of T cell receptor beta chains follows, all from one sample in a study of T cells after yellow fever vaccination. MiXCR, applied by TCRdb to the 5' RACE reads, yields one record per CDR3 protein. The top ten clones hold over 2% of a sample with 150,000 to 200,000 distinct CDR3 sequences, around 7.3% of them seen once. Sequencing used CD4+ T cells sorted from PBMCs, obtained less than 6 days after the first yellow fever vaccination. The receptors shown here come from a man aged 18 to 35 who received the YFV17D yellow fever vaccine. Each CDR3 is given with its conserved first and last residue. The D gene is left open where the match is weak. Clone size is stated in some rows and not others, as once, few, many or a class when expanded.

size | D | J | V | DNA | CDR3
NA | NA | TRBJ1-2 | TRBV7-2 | TGTGCCAGCAGCTTAGTCCCCCGCTATGGCTACACCTTC | CASSLVPRYGYTF
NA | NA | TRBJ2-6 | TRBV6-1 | TGTGCCAGCAGTAGGGCAAACTCTGGGGCCAACGTCCTGACTTTC | CASSRANSGANVLTF
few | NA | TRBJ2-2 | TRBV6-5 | TGTGCCAGCAGTTTTTTCTCACGCTGGGGGGCAAAGAACACCGGGGAGCTGTTTTTT | CASSFFSRWGAKNTGELFF
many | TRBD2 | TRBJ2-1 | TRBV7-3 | TGTGCCAGCAGCCCCTTAGCGGGGGGGCCGAATGAGCAGTTCTTC | CASSPLAGGPNEQFF
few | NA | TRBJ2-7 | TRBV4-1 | TGCGCCAGCAGCCAAGGACATGGGCCGGTCGCATTCTACGAGCAGTACTTC | CASSQGHGPVAFYEQYF
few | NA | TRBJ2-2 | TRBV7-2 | TGTGCCAGCAGCTTAGGGACTCCTCTCTGGGGCGGGGAGCTGTTTTTT | CASSLGTPLWGGELFF
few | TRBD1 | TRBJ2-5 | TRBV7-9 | TGTGCCAGCAGCTCCTCAGGGGGCACAGAGACCCAGTACTTC | CASSSSGGTETQYF
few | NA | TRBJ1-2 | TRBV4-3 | TGCGCCAGCAGCCAAGATAGCCTCAGGGCCTATGGCTACACCTTC | CASSQDSLRAYGYTF
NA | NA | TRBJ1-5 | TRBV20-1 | TGCAGTGCCCTTACACCTACTTGGGGCAATCAGCCCCAGCATTTT | CSALTPTWGNQPQHF
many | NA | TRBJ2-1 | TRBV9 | TGTGCCAGCAGCCGAGAGCCGGGTATGGCCTACAATGAGCAGTTCTTC | CASSREPGMAYNEQFF
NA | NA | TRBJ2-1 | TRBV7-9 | TGTGCCAGCAGCTTAAGGGGGGGGGGCCTCAATGAGCAGTTCTTC | CASSLRGGGLNEQFF
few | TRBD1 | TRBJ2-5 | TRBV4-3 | TGCGCCAGCAGCCAAGCCGGGACAGGGCCCGAGACCCAGTACTTC | CASSQAGTGPETQYF
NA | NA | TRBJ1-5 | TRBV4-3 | TGCGCCAGCAGCCAAGCTCACTCTGATTATCAGCCCCAGCATTTT | CASSQAHSDYQPQHF
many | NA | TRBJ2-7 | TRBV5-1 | TGCGCCAGCAGCGGGGCAGAATATTCCTACGAGCAGTACTTC | CASSGAEYSYEQYF
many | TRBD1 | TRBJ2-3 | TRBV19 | TGTGCCAGTGGGGAAGGGGGCTCAGATACGCAGTATTTT | CASGEGGSDTQYF
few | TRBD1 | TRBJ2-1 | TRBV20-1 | TGCAGTGCTTCCCGGACAGGGGGCTTGGTATGGGAGCAGTTCTTC | CSASRTGGLVWEQFF
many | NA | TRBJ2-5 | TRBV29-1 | TGCAGCGTTCCAGAGGGGCAGGGACAAGAGACCCAGTACTTC | CSVPEGQGQETQYF
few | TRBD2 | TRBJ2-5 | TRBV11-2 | TGTGCCAGCAGCATACTAGCGGGGGGGCTTCAGACCCAGTACTTC | CASSILAGGLQTQYF
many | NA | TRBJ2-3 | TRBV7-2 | TGTGCCAGCAGCTCGGGACCCCCGGGAGATACGCAGTATTTT | CASSSGPPGDTQYF
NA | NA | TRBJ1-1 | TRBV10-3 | TGTGCCACCCAGGGAACGGATGAAGCTTTTTTT | CATQGTDEAFF
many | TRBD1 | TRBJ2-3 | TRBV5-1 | TGCGCCAGCCGCTTGGGACAGGGGGCCAGCACAGATACGCAGTATTTT | CASRLGQGASTDTQYF
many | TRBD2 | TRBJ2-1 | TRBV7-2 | TGTGCCACCCGACTAGCGGGGGGAGGGGAGCAGTTCTTC | CATRLAGGGEQFF
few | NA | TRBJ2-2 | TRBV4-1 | TGCGCCAGCAGCCAGGGCTTCCGGGACACTCACACCGGGGAGCTGTTTTTT | CASSQGFRDTHTGELFF
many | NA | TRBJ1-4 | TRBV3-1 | TGTGCCAGCAGTCACGTGGGGGGCGATGGTGAAAAACTGTTTTTT | CASSHVGGDGEKLFF
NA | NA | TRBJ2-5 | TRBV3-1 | TGTGCCAGCAGCCAAGGGTACGTGGTTTGGACCCAGTACTTC | CASSQGYVVWTQYF
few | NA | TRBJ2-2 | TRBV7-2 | TGTGCCAGCAGGGAACCGGCTGTTACTACGAACACCGGGGAGCTGTTTTTT | CASREPAVTTNTGELFF
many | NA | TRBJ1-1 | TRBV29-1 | TGCAGCGTTGAGGTGACAGTGAACACTGAAGCTTTCTTT | CSVEVTVNTEAFF
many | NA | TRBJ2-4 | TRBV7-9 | TGTGCCAGCAGCTTCGAGGGGCGGGACATTCAGTACTTC | CASSFEGRDIQYF
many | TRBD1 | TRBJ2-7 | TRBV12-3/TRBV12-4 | TGTGCCAGCAGTCCAGGACAGGGACGCTACGAGCAGTACTTC | CASSPGQGRYEQYF
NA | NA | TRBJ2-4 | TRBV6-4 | TGTGCCAGCACCCCGGAGTTAGCCAAAAACATTCAGTACTTC | CASTPELAKNIQYF
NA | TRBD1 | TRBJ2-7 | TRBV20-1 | TGCAGTGCTGAGACAGGGTACGAGCAGTACTTC | CSAETGYEQYF
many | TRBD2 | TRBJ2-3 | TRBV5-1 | TGCGCTACGAGCGGGGGGGCCAGCACAGATACGCAGTATTTT | CATSGGASTDTQYF
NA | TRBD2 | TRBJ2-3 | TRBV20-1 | TGCAGTGCCATCCCGGGGGGGCGGACGGATACGCAGTATTTT | CSAIPGGRTDTQYF
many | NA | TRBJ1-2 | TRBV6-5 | TGTGCCAGCAGTTACTCCAGGACAGCTAACTATGGCTACACCTTC | CASSYSRTANYGYTF
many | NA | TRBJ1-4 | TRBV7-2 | TGTGCCAGCAGCTCGCCGAGGGGGGTGAATGAAAAACTGTTTTTT | CASSSPRGVNEKLFF
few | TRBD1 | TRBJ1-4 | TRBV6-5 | TGTGCCAGCAGCTACCTGCAGGGGGGCTCTGAAAAACTGTTTTTT | CASSYLQGGSEKLFF
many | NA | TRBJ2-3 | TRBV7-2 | TGTGCCAGCAGCTCCATGGACAGTTCACGGCAGTATTTT | CASSSMDSSRQYF
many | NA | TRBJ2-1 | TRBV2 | TGTGCCAGCAGAGGGACATCCATTGAGCAGTTCTTC | CASRGTSIEQFF
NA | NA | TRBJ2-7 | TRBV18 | TGTGCCAGCTCACCCGCGCAGGGCGGGGCCGAGCAGTACTTC | CASSPAQGGAEQYF
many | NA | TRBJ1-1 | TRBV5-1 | TGCGCCAGCAGCTTGGGGCAGGGGCACACTGAAGCTTTCTTT | CASSLGQGHTEAFF
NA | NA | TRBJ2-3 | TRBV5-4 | TGTGCCAGCAGCTTGGGTGGGGCAGCCTCTCTCGATACGCAGTATTTT | CASSLGGAASLDTQYF
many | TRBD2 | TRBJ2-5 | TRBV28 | TGTGCCAGCAGTTTAGCCGCTAGCGGCCAAGAGACCCAGTACTTC | CASSLAASGQETQYF